Described below is a single TCR beta chain sequence and its context. CDR1 and CDR2 from the germline V gene are SEHNR and FQNEAQ (reference sequence). This CDR3 has 16 amino acids. The ends were cut back, 1 base at V and 4 bases at J, with 15 bases in the middle. The data were taken from a study of blood T cell repertoires in COVID-19. About the research overall: In each case, the material was cDNA or gDNA derived from T cells, B-cell-depleted T cells, or PBMCs.

Under the authors' procedure: From reference gene primer amplification, estimates of nucleated cell counts were derived. Data came from immunoSEQ multiplex PCR; TCRdb stores just in-frame clones and leaves some out. That table supplies the V and J calls and clone size; D and trimming were determined from the DNA. The table lists 270,000 or so clones, around nine tenths of them singletons. Assignments of participants to cohorts depended upon their own reported clinical history. This receptor was taken from a woman aged 18-30 years who had recovered from COVID-19. Sequenced sample: PBMCs or T cells enriched from blood (not recorded which). The chain uses TRBV7-9 and TRBJ2-3, with D maybe TRBD2 (6 bases). The CDR3 sequence: CASSLGRNRGSDTQYF. The DNA for the CDR3 is TGTGCCAGCAGCTTAGGTCGTAATCGGGGGTCAGATACGCAGTATTTT.